These T cell receptor beta chains were read from a single sample in a study of blood T cell repertoires in COVID-19. Using immunoSEQ multiplex PCR, the repertoire was profiled, and TCRdb retains in-frame clones only, with some absent. The sample carries 150,000 to 180,000 clones, roughly 83% recorded once. Sample: peripheral blood. These receptors all come from a woman in her fifties or sixties with acute or convalescent COVID-19. The CDR3 runs from the conserved cysteine through the conserved F or W. The D gene is left open where the match is weak. Not every row has a clone size; where given, it reads once, few, many or a size class.

V: TRBV18; D: .; size: few; J: TRBJ1-3; DNA: TGTGCCAGCTCACCCGCAGGGATGCGAGGAAACACCATATATTTT; CDR3: CASSPAGMRGNTIYF
V: TRBV7-2; D: TRBD1; size: .; J: TRBJ1-2; DNA: TGTGCCAGCAGCCCTGGACAGGCGGTCTATGGCTACACCTTC; CDR3: CASSPGQAVYGYTF
V: TRBV9; D: .; size: .; J: TRBJ1-4; DNA: TGTGCCAGCAGCGGGCGGGGGGACACAACTAATGAAAAACTGTTTTTT; CDR3: CASSGRGDTTNEKLFF
V: TRBV28; D: .; size: once; J: TRBJ2-5; DNA: TGTGCCAGCAGCCCGATGGCGGGGACCCAGTACTTC; CDR3: CASSPMAGTQYF
V: TRBV6-5; D: TRBD2; size: .; J: TRBJ2-1; DNA: TGTGCCAGCAGCGGACTAGCGGGGGTTGATGAGCAGTTCTTC; CDR3: CASSGLAGVDEQFF
V: TRBV2; D: TRBD2; size: .; J: TRBJ2-1; DNA: TGTGCCAGCAGTGATGGGACTAGAGGGGGTGAGCAGTTCTTC; CDR3: CASSDGTRGGEQFF
V: TRBV11-2; D: .; size: .; J: TRBJ1-2; DNA: TGTGCCAGCAGCTTGATAGGGAGAGCCTATGGCTACACCTTC; CDR3: CASSLIGRAYGYTF
V: TRBV18; D: .; size: .; J: TRBJ1-1; DNA: TGTGCCAGCTCTACTGTTCCCCGGGGGGTTGAAGCTTTCTTT; CDR3: CASSTVPRGVEAFF
V: TRBV19; D: TRBD2; size: .; J: TRBJ2-7; DNA: TGTGCCAGTAGTAGCACTAGCGGGGGAAAGAGTCGGTACGAGCAGTACTTC; CDR3: CASSSTSGGKSRYEQYF
V: TRBV7-9; D: TRBD2; size: .; J: TRBJ2-3; DNA: TGTGCGGAGACTAGCGGGGGGGCCGTCGATACGCAGTATTTT; CDR3: CAETSGGAVDTQYF
V: TRBV27; D: TRBD1; size: .; J: TRBJ1-2; DNA: TGTGCCAGCAGTTTTTCCCCTCGGACAGGGAGTTATGGCTACACCTTC; CDR3: CASSFSPRTGSYGYTF
V: TRBV18; D: TRBD1; size: .; J: TRBJ2-6; DNA: TGTGCCAGCTCACCCGCCGGGACAGTCTCTGGGGCCAACGTCCTGACTTTC; CDR3: CASSPAGTVSGANVLTF
V: TRBV28; D: TRBD1; size: .; J: TRBJ1-2; DNA: TGTGCCAGCAGTTTTTACTCGGGACAGGGGGGTGGCTACACCTTC; CDR3: CASSFYSGQGGGYTF
V: TRBV20-1; D: .; size: .; J: TRBJ2-1; DNA: TGCAGTGCTAGTCTGGGGGGAAGCTCCTACAATGAGCAGTTCTTC; CDR3: CSASLGGSSYNEQFF
V: TRBV9; D: .; size: .; J: TRBJ1-4; DNA: TGTGCCAGCAGCGTAGGCCGGGGGACTAATGAAAAACTGTTTTTT; CDR3: CASSVGRGTNEKLFF
V: TRBV5-1; D: .; size: .; J: TRBJ1-3; DNA: TGCGCCAGCAGCCGGGGGGACCGGAACACCATATATTTT; CDR3: CASSRGDRNTIYF
V: TRBV28; D: TRBD1; size: once; J: TRBJ1-6; DNA: TGTGCCAGCAGTCCGCAGACAGGGAGATTAACACCCCTCCACTTT; CDR3: CASSPQTGRLTPLHF
V: TRBV27; D: .; size: .; J: TRBJ1-2; DNA: TGTGCCAGCAGTTTAACCGGGACACAGCTAGGCTACACCTTC; CDR3: CASSLTGTQLGYTF
V: TRBV27; D: .; size: .; J: TRBJ1-1; DNA: TGTGCCAGCAGTTTAACGCAATCAGCGGACACTGAAGCTTTCTTT; CDR3: CASSLTQSADTEAFF
V: TRBV7-3; D: TRBD1; size: .; J: TRBJ1-1; DNA: TGTGCCAGCAGCCCCCGGACAGGGGGTGAAGCTTTCTTT; CDR3: CASSPRTGGEAFF
V: TRBV5-1; D: TRBD1; size: .; J: TRBJ1-2; DNA: TGCGCCAGCAGCCCAGGGACAGAGACTAACTATGGCTACACCTTC; CDR3: CASSPGTETNYGYTF
V: TRBV2; D: .; size: few; J: TRBJ2-3; DNA: TGTGCCAGCGGTAGAACTTCTCCGGCAGATACGCAGTATTTT; CDR3: CASGRTSPADTQYF